Only one count was recorded for the clone carrying this T cell receptor (beta chain). Authors' data handling: Amplification of reference gene primers was used by the study to estimate nucleated cell counts. Sequencing was performed with immunoSEQ multiplex PCR; in TCRdb, only in-frame clones are kept and a portion is missing. The V and J calls and clone size come from that table; D and trimming were worked out from the DNA. The sample comprises around 30,000 clones, 75% to 90% of which are singletons, and over 9% rests with the top ten. The record originates from a study of blood T cell repertoires in COVID-19. Overall study: Samples came from the United States, Italy and Spain, spanning acute and convalescent COVID-19. Sources were T cells, B-cell-depleted T cells, or PBMCs; the material itself was cDNA or gDNA.

There are 13 residues in the CDR3. The germline V and J ends were trimmed by 3 bases and 1 base, with 6 bases remaining between them. Germline CDR1 MNHEY, CDR2 SMNVEV (reference sequence). Material for sequencing was peripheral blood. The gene calls are TRBV27 and TRBJ1-1; D remains unclear. The sequence was obtained from a man aged 55 to 70 with acute or convalescent COVID-19. The CDR3 DNA reads TGTGCCAGCAGTTTCGGAGGGAACACTGAAGCTTTCTTT. Translation: CASSFGGNTEAFF.